These T cell receptor beta chains were read from a single sample in a study of CD8 T cells in Susac syndrome. TCRdb called the immunoSEQ multiplex PCR reads again in MiXCR, with one record for every CDR3 protein. The top ten hold approximately 0.24% of the sample, which has approximately 130,000 distinct CDR3 sequences, more than 75% seen once. The sample was CD8+ T cells from PBMCs. The receptors here all came from a human donor with multiple sclerosis. CDR3s include the opening cysteine and the closing phenylalanine or tryptophan. The order of the fields is D gene, J gene, clone size, V gene, CDR3 protein, CDR3 DNA. The D gene is left open where the match is weak. Some rows have no size entry. The others give once, few or many, or a class for an expanded clone.

>.|TRBJ2-5|.|TRBV5-4
CASSSSGTQYF
TGTGCCAGCAGCTCTTCCGGGACGCAGTACTTC
>.|TRBJ1-1|.|TRBV20-1
CRVARWTEAFF
TGCAGAGTCGCCAGGTGGACTGAAGCTTTCTTT
>TRBD1|TRBJ1-3|.|TRBV14
CASSHPGQGATGNTIYF
TGTGCCAGCAGCCATCCCGGACAGGGGGCAACTGGAAACACCATATATTTT
>.|TRBJ2-7|.|TRBV27
CASSLSRGIRYEQYF
TGTGCCAGCAGTTTATCGCGCGGGATTCGATACGAGCAGTACTTC
>.|TRBJ1-5|.|TRBV23-1
CASSQTRAHSNQPQHF
TGCGCCAGCAGTCAAACCAGGGCTCATAGCAATCAGCCCCAGCATTTT
>TRBD2|TRBJ2-5|.|TRBV2
CASSVAREGREETQYF
TGTGCCAGCAGTGTCGCTAGGGAGGGAAGGGAAGAGACCCAGTACTTC
>TRBD1|TRBJ1-4|.|TRBV28
CASSQDRGDEKLFF
TGTGCCAGCAGTCAGGACAGGGGGGATGAAAAACTGTTTTTT
>TRBD1|TRBJ1-1|.|TRBV29-1
CSVPGQGWTEAFF
TGCAGCGTCCCCGGACAGGGCTGGACTGAAGCTTTCTTT
>TRBD1|TRBJ1-1|.|TRBV7-8
CASSLEPGQGWNTEAFF
TGTGCCAGCAGCTTAGAGCCGGGACAGGGATGGAACACTGAAGCTTTCTTT
>.|TRBJ2-1|.|TRBV7-2
CASSLGILDNEQFF
TGTGCCAGCAGCTTAGGGATCCTAGACAATGAGCAGTTCTTC
>TRBD1|TRBJ2-7|.|TRBV29-1
CSVGDSVPYEQYF
TGCAGCGTTGGGGACAGCGTACCCTACGAGCAGTACTTC
>.|TRBJ2-6|.|TRBV9
CASSVAPGHVSGANVLTF
TGTGCCAGCAGCGTAGCCCCGGGACACGTCTCTGGGGCCAACGTCCTGACTTTC
>.|TRBJ1-1|.|TRBV6-6
CASSYVWDTEAFF
TGTGCCAGCAGTTACGTGTGGGACACTGAAGCTTTCTTT
>.|TRBJ2-5|.|TRBV10-3
CAISESGSGAGETQYF
TGTGCCATCAGTGAGTCTGGCTCCGGGGCTGGTGAGACCCAGTACTTC
>.|TRBJ1-5|.|TRBV15
CAAGVQPQHF
TGTGCCGCGGGGGTTCAGCCCCAGCATTTT
>.|TRBJ1-2|.|TRBV29-1
CSVEGWQGLYGYTF
TGCAGCGTTGAAGGATGGCAGGGACTCTATGGCTACACCTTC
>TRBD1|TRBJ1-4|.|TRBV7-9
CASKGALDEKLFF
TGTGCCAGCAAGGGGGCGCTTGATGAAAAACTGTTTTTT
>.|TRBJ2-5|.|TRBV9
CASSVVGQETQYF
TGTGCCAGCAGCGTAGTAGGGCAAGAGACCCAGTACTTC
>TRBD2|TRBJ2-5|.|TRBV25-1
CASSGRLAVQETQYF
TGTGCCAGCAGTGGTCGACTAGCGGTACAAGAGACCCAGTACTTC
>.|TRBJ1-2|.|TRBV6-2/TRBV6-3
CASSYSRDNYGYTF
TGTGCCAGCAGTTACTCGAGGGATAACTATGGCTACACCTTC
>.|TRBJ2-2|.|TRBV2
CASSSGGPGELFF
TGTGCCAGCAGTAGCGGTGGGCCCGGGGAGCTGTTTTTT
>.|TRBJ2-1|.|TRBV6-5
CASSYSILSEQFF
TGTGCCAGCAGTTACTCGATTTTGAGTGAGCAGTTCTTC
>.|TRBJ1-6|.|TRBV7-8
CASSLAGVGSPLHF
TGTGCCAGCAGCTTAGCAGGGGTCGGATCACCCCTCCACTTT
>.|TRBJ2-3|once|TRBV28
CASSQGYRTDTQYF
TGTGCCAGCAGCCAGGGCTATCGCACAGATACGCAGTATTTT
>.|TRBJ2-7|.|TRBV5-1
CASSLYAPYEQYF
TGCGCCAGCAGCTTGTATGCACCCTACGAGCAGTACTTC
>.|TRBJ2-2|.|TRBV7-8
CASSLEGFGDLRDTGELFF
TGTGCCAGCAGCTTAGAGGGTTTCGGGGACCTAAGGGACACCGGGGAGCTGTTTTTT
>.|TRBJ2-2|.|TRBV7-9
CASPRENTGELFF
TGTGCCAGCCCTAGAGAGAACACCGGGGAGCTGTTTTTT
>.|TRBJ2-2|.|TRBV2
CASDKAEGGRTGELFF
TGTGCCAGCGACAAGGCGGAGGGAGGACGGACCGGGGAGCTGTTTTTT
>.|TRBJ2-1|.|TRBV25-1
CASRIFGGPGTPVNPSYNEQFF
TGTGCCAGCAGGATATTTGGGGGGCCCGGGACGCCAGTGAATCCCTCCTACAATGAGCAGTTCTTC